This TCR beta chain was documented in a study of blood T cell repertoires in COVID-19. The overall study: The United States, Italy and Spain provided the acute and convalescent COVID-19 samples.

This clone was found a few times. Per the germline V gene, CDR1 is LNHDA and CDR2 is SQIVND (reference sequence). The CDR3 runs 15 residues. V lost 2 bases, J lost 4 bases, and 14 bases lay in between. Per the authors' pipeline: Reference gene primer amplification in the assay estimated nucleated cell counts. TCRdb's copy holds only in-frame clones and misses some; the assay was immunoSEQ multiplex PCR. D and trimming were read from the DNA, whereas the V and J calls and clone size are those reported in that table. The sample includes 65,000 or so clones, approximately 73% seen only once; the top ten take 5.5% to 7%.

The TCR sequence derives from a woman aged 50 to 65 with active or convalescent COVID-19. This rearrangement joins TRBV19 to TRBJ1-2, with D unresolved. The sample taken for sequencing was peripheral blood. CDR3 DNA: TGTGCCAGTAGTATAACCCGGGGAAAGCTCTATGGCTACACCTTC. This codes for CASSITRGKLYGYTF.